Listed below are T cell receptor beta chains from one sample, sequenced in a study of T cell changes during pregnancy in multiple sclerosis. Repertoires were generated with immunoSEQ multiplex PCR, while TCRdb's copy carries only in-frame clones and drops some. The sample lists approximately 41,000 clones, 90% occurring once. The input for sequencing was CD8+ T cells from peripheral blood mononuclear cells, taken in the first trimester of pregnancy. The receptor set was obtained from a female donor with multiple sclerosis, enrolled in a pregnancy study. CDR3s include the opening cysteine and the closing phenylalanine or tryptophan. A D gene is named only where the DNA matches it firmly. A clone size is listed for some rows: how often the clone was seen (once, few, many), or a class if it is expanded.

CDR3 length: 16; J gene: TRBJ2-1; clone size: NA; V gene: TRBV2; D gene: NA; CDR3 DNA: TGTGCCAGCAGCCCATCTCAGGGACTTCCATACAATGAGCAGTTCTTC; CDR3 protein: CASSPSQGLPYNEQFF
CDR3 length: 16; J gene: TRBJ2-5; clone size: NA; V gene: TRBV2; D gene: TRBD2; CDR3 DNA: TGTGCCAGCCGTGACGGAGGGACTAGCGGGGAAGAGACCCAGTACTTC; CDR3 protein: CASRDGGTSGEETQYF
CDR3 length: 11; J gene: TRBJ2-7; clone size: NA; V gene: TRBV7-8; D gene: NA; CDR3 DNA: TGTGCCAGCAGCACGGGGTACGAGCAGTACTTC; CDR3 protein: CASSTGYEQYF
CDR3 length: 14; J gene: TRBJ2-1; clone size: NA; V gene: TRBV27; D gene: TRBD2; CDR3 DNA: TGTGCCAGCAAGGGCCTAGCGGGTTACAATGAGCAGTTCTTC; CDR3 protein: CASKGLAGYNEQFF
CDR3 length: 14; J gene: TRBJ1-5; clone size: NA; V gene: TRBV11-1; D gene: NA; CDR3 DNA: TGTGCCAGCAGCAGGGGGTATGGCAATCAGCCCCAGCATTTT; CDR3 protein: CASSRGYGNQPQHF
CDR3 length: 15; J gene: TRBJ2-3; clone size: NA; V gene: TRBV6-1; D gene: TRBD2; CDR3 DNA: TGTGCCAGCAGTGAAGAGACCGGGGGGGGAGATACGCAGTATTTT; CDR3 protein: CASSEETGGGDTQYF
CDR3 length: 16; J gene: TRBJ2-3; clone size: NA; V gene: TRBV5-4; D gene: TRBD2; CDR3 DNA: TGTGCCAGCAGCAACCGACTAGCGTCTAGTACAGATACGCAGTATTTT; CDR3 protein: CASSNRLASSTDTQYF
CDR3 length: 14; J gene: TRBJ2-7; clone size: NA; V gene: TRBV27; D gene: NA; CDR3 DNA: TGTGCCAGCCGTTCGGCGGGATCGGTCTACGAGCAGTACTTC; CDR3 protein: CASRSAGSVYEQYF
CDR3 length: 21; J gene: TRBJ2-2; clone size: NA; V gene: TRBV13; D gene: TRBD1; CDR3 DNA: TGTGCCAGCAGCTTAGGACCGAGACAGGGGAAAGTGGGTAGTACGGCCGGGGAGCTGTTTTTT; CDR3 protein: CASSLGPRQGKVGSTAGELFF
CDR3 length: 18; J gene: TRBJ2-6; clone size: NA; V gene: TRBV15; D gene: NA; CDR3 DNA: TGTGCCACCAGCAGAGATTTAGGACAGTTGGCTGGGGCCAACGTCCTGACTTTC; CDR3 protein: CATSRDLGQLAGANVLTF
CDR3 length: 15; J gene: TRBJ1-3; clone size: NA; V gene: TRBV6-1; D gene: NA; CDR3 DNA: TGTGCCAGCAGTGGACAGGTTCGCTCTGGAAACACCATATATTTT; CDR3 protein: CASSGQVRSGNTIYF
CDR3 length: 13; J gene: TRBJ2-7; clone size: NA; V gene: TRBV6-1; D gene: TRBD2; CDR3 DNA: TGTGCCAGCAGACCGGGACTAGTCTACGAGCAGTACTTC; CDR3 protein: CASRPGLVYEQYF
CDR3 length: 17; J gene: TRBJ2-2; clone size: few; V gene: TRBV15; D gene: NA; CDR3 DNA: TGTGCCACCAGCAGCTTTGGAGGTCCTTCGAACACCGGGGAGCTGTTTTTT; CDR3 protein: CATSSFGGPSNTGELFF